Below, 21 T cell receptor beta chains from the same sample are listed, as sequenced in a study of T cell responses to AZD1222 COVID-19 vaccine. Measured with immunoSEQ multiplex PCR; TCRdb has only the in-frame clones, and not every one. The table lists some 150,000 clones, about 88% of them singletons. Material: peripheral blood, obtained on day 0 of AZD1222 vaccination. The source is an adult in good health.

V and J are TRBV5-1 and TRBJ2-7, with TRBD2 as a possible D gene (5 bases). The germline V gene has CDR1 SGHRS and CDR2 YFSETQ. The CDR3 is made up of 14 amino acids. V shed 1 base and J shed 2 bases, with 10 bases lying between them. The CDR3 region is CASSLRTQTYEQYF. CDR3 nucleotides: TGCGCCAGCAGCTTGAGGACTCAAACCTACGAGCAGTACTTC.

The CDR3 DNA reads as TGTGCCAGCAGGACTGTAGGGGCTAACACCGGGGAGCTGTTTTTT. Encoded protein: CASRTVGANTGELFF. The genes are TRBV7-8 and TRBJ2-2, with TRBD1 as a possible D gene (5 bases). Trimming removed 6 bases from V and 2 bases from J, with 13 bases in between. Per germline, CDR1 SGHVS and CDR2 FQNEAQ. The CDR3 is 15 residues long.

This clone was recorded once. V and J are TRBV7-6 and TRBJ2-1, with 8 bases identical to TRBD1. The CDR3 consists of 17 residues. The J segment lost 6 bases and the V segment lost 1 base, leaving 11 bases of the junction unmatched. Germline assignment: CDR1 SGHVS and CDR2 FNYEAQ. CDR3: CASSLGPTGGSGNEQFF. The CDR3 DNA sequence: TGTGCCAGCAGCTTAGGGCCAACAGGGGGTTCAGGCAATGAGCAGTTCTTC.

This chain joins TRBV18 and TRBJ1-2, with D possibly matching TRBD1 (5 bases). CDR3 size: 14 residues. Deletions cut 1 base from V and 3 bases from J, with 9 bases between. CDR1 is KGHSH, CDR2 LQKENI, per germline. The CDR3 nucleotides read TGTGCCAGCTCACCACAAATGGGGGACTATGGCTACACCTTC. Its protein product is CASSPQMGDYGYTF.

This clone has just one count. V usage is TRBV15 and J usage is TRBJ1-2; TRBD1 is a possible D gene (5 bases). Germline V gene sequence: CDR1 LNHNV, CDR2 YYDKDF (reference sequence). The CDR3 sequence is 13 residues long. Trimming took off 5 bases at V and 8 bases at J, with 15 bases between the two ends. CDR3 nucleotides: TGTGCCACCAGCTTTGGGGGAAAACGCGGCTACACCTTC. Translation gives CATSFGGKRGYTF.

The chain has TRBV7-8 and TRBJ2-7; tentatively, D is TRBD1 (5 bases). The CDR3 has 15 residues. Trimming pared 5 bases from V and 0 bases from J, leaving 14 bases between. Germline loops: CDR1 SGHVS, CDR2 FQNEAQ. The CDR3 loop is CASSDRGANSYEQYF. CDR3 bases: TGTGCCAGCAGCGACCGTGGGGCGAACTCCTACGAGCAGTACTTC. Together with reference TRBV7-8 and TRBJ2-7, the CDR3 gives the full variable domain: GAGVSQSPRYKVAKRGQDVALRCDPISGHVSLFWYQQALGQGPEFLTYFQNEAQLDKSGLPSDRFFAERPEGSVSTLKIQRTQQEDSAVYLCASSDRGANSYEQYFGPGTRLTVT.

The rearrangement links TRBV6-5 to TRBJ1-2; the D is unclear. Germline V gene lookup returns CDR1 MNHEY and CDR2 SVGAGI. The CDR3 contains 15 residues. V was trimmed by 0 bases and J by 4 bases, leaving 12 bases between them. The CDR3 reads CASSYSERSIYGYTF. CDR3 in DNA: TGTGCCAGCAGTTACTCAGAGAGGTCAATCTATGGCTACACCTTC.

This clone was recorded a few times. The chain links TRBV6-2 or TRBV6-3 to TRBJ2-7; 7 bases are shared with TRBD2. J was trimmed by 2 bases and V by 5 bases; bases with no gene match: 21. Germline loops: CDR1 MNHEY, CDR2 SVGEGT. The CDR3 runs to 19 residues. CDR3 protein: CASSLPGYGGGKTPYEQYF. The CDR3 bases are TGTGCCAGCAGTCTCCCCGGTTATGGCGGGGGTAAGACCCCCTACGAGCAGTACTTC.

This chain's CDR3 is CASSGPPGGPSGPALHF. DNA of the CDR3: TGTGCCAGCAGTGGGCCCCCGGGGGGGCCTTCAGGACCGGCCCTCCACTTT. The chain has TRBV6-1 and TRBJ1-6; the D gene is possibly TRBD1 (6 bases). CDR1 and CDR2 (germline): MNHNS, SASEGT. This CDR3 has 17 amino acids. V dropped 4 bases and J dropped 14 bases, with 27 bases sitting between them.

This chain links TRBV3-1 (or the pseudogene TRBV3-2) with TRBJ1-2; D is perhaps TRBD1 (5 bases). CDR3 length: 16 amino acids. V was clipped by 1 base and J by 4 bases, with 16 bases between them. Germline loops: CDR1 LGHDT, CDR2 YNNKEL (reference sequence). CDR3 coding DNA: TGTGCCAGCAGCCAAGCAGTTAGCGGGGCCGTCTATGGCTACACCTTC. Amino acid sequence: CASSQAVSGAVYGYTF.

This chain joins TRBV3-1 (or the pseudogene TRBV3-2) and TRBJ1-5, with D possibly TRBD1 on 5 matching bases. V was shortened by 5 bases and J by 4 bases, with 12 bases between the two germline ends. Germline V gene data show CDR1 as LGHDT and CDR2 as YNNKEL (reference sequence). The CDR3 is 14 amino acids. The chain's CDR3 is CASSYGTGNQPQHF. The CDR3 DNA is TGTGCCAGCAGCTACGGGACGGGGAATCAGCCCCAGCATTTT.

This clone has more than one count but fewer than ten. V and J are TRBV5-1 and TRBJ2-2; D is unresolved. Germline V lookup: CDR1 SGHRS, CDR2 YFSETQ. V lost 1 base and J 1 base, leaving 5 bases between the germline ends. The CDR3 extends over 14 amino acids. CDR3 region: CASSLSQNTGELFF. For the CDR3, the DNA is TGCGCCAGCAGCTTGTCCCAGAACACCGGGGAGCTGTTTTTT.

The chain recombines TRBV9 with TRBJ2-1, with D uncertain. The length of the CDR3 is 13 residues. Germline lookup yields CDR1 SGDLS and CDR2 YYNGEE. Trimming cost V 3 bases and J 8 bases, with 12 bases left between them. The DNA of the CDR3 is TGTGCCAGCAGCGAGGGCCCCCAAGATGAGCAGTTCTTC. It is translated as CASSEGPQDEQFF.

This rearrangement joins TRBV13 to TRBJ1-2; 10 nucleotides line up with TRBD1. Germline V gives CDR1 PRHDT, CDR2 FYEKMQ (reference sequence). CDR3 size: 15 residues. The V and J ends lost 0 bases and 4 bases, in that order; junction bases with no gene match: 2. In DNA, the CDR3 is TGTGCCAGCAGCTTAGGGGGGACAGGGGCCTATGGCTACACCTTC. Translating it yields CASSLGGTGAYGYTF.

The V call is TRBV2, the J call TRBJ1-4; D is ambiguous. V was trimmed by 4 bases and J by 7 bases, leaving 13 bases between them. The CDR3 runs to 14 residues. The germline CDR1 and CDR2 sequences are SNHLY and FYNNEI. The CDR3 coding sequence is TGTGCCAGCAGTGGGGAGGGAGGCCGTGAAAAACTGTTTTTT. Protein: CASSGEGGREKLFF.

This clone appeared once. For the CDR3, the DNA is TGTGCCAGCAGCTTAATGGGGCAGGGCGAAGCTTTCTTT. Its translation: CASSLMGQGEAFF. This sequence joins TRBV7-6 and TRBJ1-1; weak D call: TRBD1 (5 bases). This CDR3 comprises 13 residues. The germline CDR1 and CDR2 sequences are SGHVS and FNYEAQ. V was trimmed by 2 bases and J by 8 bases, leaving 12 bases between them. The whole variable domain, filled in from reference TRBV7-6 and TRBJ1-1, reads GAGVSQSPRYKVTKRGQDVALRCDPISGHVSLYWYRQALGQGPEFLTYFNYEAQQDKSGLPNDRFSAERPEGSISTLTIQRTEQRDSAMYRCASSLMGQGEAFFGQGTRLTVV.

The rearrangement links TRBV25-1 to TRBJ2-1; D not certain. V lost 1 base and J lost 10, with 17 bases in between. CDR3 length equals 15 residues. The germline gives CDR1 MGHDK, CDR2 SYGVNS. CDR3 in amino acids: CASSESGSSGREQFF. CDR3 sequence (DNA): TGTGCCAGCAGTGAATCTGGGTCAAGTGGTAGGGAGCAGTTCTTC.

The chain is built from TRBV6-4 and TRBJ2-5; D is perhaps TRBD2 (6 bases). Per germline, CDR1 MRHNA and CDR2 SNTAGT. V was clipped by 1 base and J by 3 bases, with 12 bases between them. The CDR3 is 15 amino acids. CDR3 protein: CASSDWGGEEETQYF. The DNA for the CDR3 is TGTGCCAGCAGTGACTGGGGTGGGGAGGAAGAGACCCAGTACTTC.

The CDR3 DNA follows: TGCGCCAGCAGCCTGTTGGGACTAGCGGGCAATACGCAGTATTTT. It encodes CASSLLGLAGNTQYF. The rearrangement joins TRBV4-1 to TRBJ2-3; 12 nucleotides match TRBD2. Germline trimming cut 4 bases from V and 7 bases from J; bases unmatched to any gene: 6. The CDR3 consists of 15 residues. Germline assignment: CDR1 MGHRA and CDR2 YSYEKL.

The chain employs TRBV2 and TRBJ1-1, with 8 nucleotides matching TRBD1. The length of the CDR3 is 14 residues. CDR1 SNHLY and CDR2 FYNNEI come from the germline V gene. V shed 6 bases, J shed 6 bases, and the junction held 9 bases outside the gene matches. The CDR3 sequence: CASSLDRGWSEAFF. In DNA, the CDR3 is TGTGCCAGCAGCCTCGACAGGGGATGGTCTGAAGCTTTCTTT.

The V and J genes are TRBV12-5 and TRBJ2-6; D is undetermined. The CDR3 length is 13 residues. The V gene lost 5 bases and the J gene lost 0 bases, with 2 bases spanning the gap. Germline V gene sequence: CDR1 LGHNT, CDR2 FRNRAP. The CDR3 region is CASGLSGANVLTF. The CDR3 DNA reads TGTGCTAGTGGTCTCTCTGGGGCCAACGTCCTGACTTTC.